Below, 21 T cell receptor beta chains from the same sample are listed, as sequenced in a study of T cell changes during pregnancy in multiple sclerosis. The table came from immunoSEQ multiplex PCR; TCRdb's copy has only in-frame clones and leaves some out. In the table there are fewer than 40,000 clones, 90% of which are singletons. The sequenced sample was CD4+ T cells from peripheral blood mononuclear cells, obtained in the second trimester of pregnancy. The receptor source for this set is a female donor with multiple sclerosis, enrolled in a pregnancy study.

V usage is TRBV27 and J usage is TRBJ1-2; TRBD1 is a possible D gene (6 bases). This CDR3 is built from 14 residues. The germline gives CDR1 MNHEY, CDR2 SMNVEV (reference sequence). With 3 bases removed from V and 8 bases from J, the gap between germline ends came to 16 bases. CDR3 nucleotide sequence: TGTGCCAGCAGTTTCTCAGGGGATTGGGGCGGCTACACCTTC. Residues: CASSFSGDWGGYTF.

This chain links TRBV13 with TRBJ2-1; TRBD1 matches at 8 bases. Per germline, CDR1 PRHDT and CDR2 FYEKMQ (reference sequence). This CDR3 spans 18 amino acids. The trim removed 1 base at V and 2 bases at J, leaving 10 bases unmatched. CDR3 residues: CASSLALDRGGPYNEQFF. Here the CDR3 DNA reads TGTGCCAGCAGCTTAGCCCTCGACAGGGGCGGCCCCTACAATGAGCAGTTCTTC.

V is TRBV6-1 and J is TRBJ1-5; perhaps TRBD1 as D (5 bases). V was pared by 4 bases and J by 4 bases, with 8 bases between. The CDR3 totals 13 residues. Germline lookup yields CDR1 MNHNS and CDR2 SASEGT. The CDR3 DNA reads TGTGCCAGCAGTGGGACAAGAAATCAGCCCCAGCATTTT. Its translation: CASSGTRNQPQHF.

The V and J genes are TRBV6-1 and TRBJ1-2; the match to TRBD1 covers 8 bases. Germline CDR1 reads MNHNS; CDR2 reads SASEGT. The CDR3 sequence is 15 residues long. Trimming removed 7 bases from V and 5 bases from J; junction bases left unmatched: 12. CDR3 DNA sequence: TGTGCCAGCAATCGGGAGGCAGGGGGCTTGTATGGCTACACCTTC. The encoded protein is CASNREAGGLYGYTF.

The CDR3: CASSLNGGGNNEQFF. Written as DNA, the CDR3 is TGTGCCAGCAGCCTCAACGGCGGGGGAAACAATGAGCAGTTCTTC. The rearrangement uses TRBV11-3 and TRBJ2-1; 7 bases fit TRBD2. The CDR3 has 15 amino acids. Germline V gene lookup returns CDR1 SGHNT and CDR2 YENEEA. With 5 bases clipped from V and 5 bases from J, the junction kept 9 bases outside the gene matches.

This clone was recorded a few times. The chain links TRBV7-2 to TRBJ2-3; a possible D gene is TRBD2 (5 bases). V lost 1 base to trimming and J lost 1 base, with 12 bases between them. This CDR3 spans 16 amino acids. Germline V gene sequence: CDR1 SGHTA, CDR2 FQGNSA. The CDR3 region is CASSLGLRAGTDTQYF. The CDR3 coding sequence is TGTGCCAGCAGCTTAGGGTTGAGGGCGGGCACAGATACGCAGTATTTT.

This chain connects TRBV9 to TRBJ2-6; the match to TRBD1 covers 10 bases. In germline, CDR1 is SGDLS, CDR2 YYNGEE. V lost 5 bases, J lost 1 base, and 3 bases stayed unmatched. This CDR3 has 16 amino acids. The CDR3: CASRPGQGSGANVLTF. The CDR3 DNA sequence: TGTGCCAGCAGGCCGGGACAGGGGTCTGGGGCCAACGTCCTGACTTTC.

This clone was recorded once. This rearrangement joins TRBV7-7 to TRBJ2-7; D is possibly TRBD2 (6 bases). The germline V and J ends were trimmed by 1 base and 6 bases, with 16 bases remaining between them. The germline V gene has CDR1 SSHAT and CDR2 FNYEAQ (reference sequence). The CDR3 has 15 amino acids. The CDR3 region is CASSLVLAGIGEQYF. The CDR3 DNA is TGTGCCAGCAGCTTAGTGTTGGCGGGAATCGGCGAGCAGTACTTC.

The chain couples TRBV5-1 to TRBJ1-1, with TRBD1 identical over 7 bases. This CDR3 is built from 17 residues. With 2 bases clipped from V and 6 bases from J, the junction kept 16 bases outside the gene matches. The V gene's germline CDR1 is SGHRS and CDR2 YFSETQ. CDR3 DNA sequence: TGCGCCAGCAGCTTTGATGGAATTGCCACAGGGGCCGCTGAAGCTTTCTTT. This gives the protein CASSFDGIATGAAEAFF.

The rearrangement joins TRBV6-1 to TRBJ2-7, with 12 bases aligning to TRBD2. The CDR3 runs 16 residues. V was pared by 0 bases and J by 1 base, with 1 base of the junction left unmatched. The germline gives CDR1 MNHNS, CDR2 SASEGT. This CDR3 reads CASSEAGTSGSYEQYF. The CDR3, as DNA: TGTGCCAGCAGTGAAGCGGGGACTAGCGGGTCCTACGAGCAGTACTTC.

The V gene is TRBV5-5, the J gene TRBJ1-3; 8 bases map to TRBD1. CDR1 SGHKS and CDR2 YYEKEE come from the germline V gene (reference sequence). This CDR3 region has 16 residues. With V trimmed by 5 bases and J by 4 bases, 11 bases remained unmatched. DNA for the CDR3: TGTGCCAGCAGTTTTCAGGGGGCTTTAGCCGGAAACACCATATATTTT. Protein sequence: CASSFQGALAGNTIYF.

V gene TRBV6-5 combines with J gene TRBJ1-1; tentatively, D is TRBD1 (6 bases). Trimming cost V 5 bases and J 4 bases, with 11 bases left between them. Per germline, CDR1 MNHEY and CDR2 SVGAGI. The CDR3 has 13 residues. Here the CDR3 reads CASSPLRGTEAFF. CDR3 nucleotide sequence: TGTGCCAGCAGTCCCCTCAGGGGCACTGAAGCTTTCTTT.

The rearrangement links TRBV4-1 to TRBJ2-5; a weak D match, TRBD1 (7 bases). There are 15 residues in the CDR3. The germline V and J ends were trimmed by 6 bases and 4 bases, with 18 bases remaining between them. CDR1 is MGHRA, CDR2 YSYEKL, per germline. The CDR3 loop reads CASSQTGTRVETQYF. CDR3 coding DNA: TGCGCCAGCAGTCAGACAGGGACTCGGGTAGAGACCCAGTACTTC.

The chain uses TRBV28 and TRBJ1-2, with 10 bases identical to TRBD1. The CDR3 runs to 17 residues. V gave up 4 bases and J gave up 0 bases; unmatched junction bases: 8. Germline values: CDR1 MDHEN, CDR2 SYDVKM. The CDR3 reads CASSSGTGALANYGYTF. The CDR3 DNA sequence: TGTGCCAGCAGTTCCGGGACAGGGGCGTTAGCTAACTATGGCTACACCTTC.

The J gene is TRBJ2-5, the V gene TRBV7-2; D is perhaps TRBD1 (6 bases). The CDR3 extends over 15 amino acids. CDR1 and CDR2 (germline): SGHTA, FQGNSA. V lost 7 bases and J 1 base, leaving 16 bases between the germline ends. CDR3 region: CASTSRGNAQETQYF. The CDR3 DNA reads as TGTGCCAGCACCTCCAGGGGAAACGCCCAAGAGACCCAGTACTTC.

V and J are TRBV5-1 and TRBJ2-7, with 13 positions matching TRBD2. Germline assignment: CDR1 SGHRS and CDR2 YFSETQ. The CDR3 contains 19 residues. V gave up 4 bases and J gave up 4 bases; unmatched junction bases: 17. The CDR3: CASSPGLAGVKTLSYEQYF. The CDR3 DNA sequence: TGCGCCAGCAGCCCCGGACTAGCGGGAGTAAAAACCCTATCGTACGAGCAGTACTTC.

This clone was found once. V gene TRBV21-1 combines with J gene TRBJ1-5; the listed D gene, TRBD1, was not tested against the DNA. TRBV21-1 is reported as a pseudogene. CDR3 length: 18 residues. The CDR3 nucleotides are TGTGCCAGCAGCAACAGGAGGCAGGGGATGAGTTGCAATCAGCCCCAGCATTTT. Translated, it gives CASSNRRQGMSCNQPQHF.

In DNA form, the CDR3 reads TGTGCCAGCACGGATGGGCGAAGGACAGGGATCCACGAGCAGTACTTC. Translating it yields CASTDGRRTGIHEQYF. The J gene is TRBJ2-7, the V gene TRBV5-6; 8 bases match TRBD1. The CDR3 is 16 residues long. V trimming: 6 bases; J trimming: 5 bases; junction bases outside the gene matches: 16. Germline V lookup: CDR1 SGHDT, CDR2 YYEEEE.

The gene calls are TRBV14 and TRBJ1-3; the match to TRBD1 covers 7 bases. This CDR3 has 12 amino acids. J gave up 9 bases and V 4 bases, and 3 bases lay outside the gene matches. Germline V gives CDR1 SGHDN, CDR2 FVKESK. The CDR3 loop is CASSPKGATIYF. In DNA form, the CDR3 reads TGTGCCAGCAGCCCGAAGGGGGCCACCATATATTTT.

The rearrangement uses TRBV6-6 and TRBJ1-4; D might be TRBD1 (5 bases). Germline loops: CDR1 MNHNY, CDR2 SVGAGI (reference sequence). The CDR3 sequence is 15 residues long. The V and J ends lost 6 bases and 0 bases respectively, with 11 bases between them. The CDR3 here is CASSLRGATNEKLFF. For the CDR3, the DNA is TGTGCCAGCAGCCTCCGGGGGGCAACTAATGAAAAACTGTTTTTT.

This clone was recorded once. The rearrangement links TRBV7-2 to TRBJ2-7; TRBD2 aligns across 7 bases. The junction had 4 bases not matched to a gene; V was cut back by 4 bases and J by 1 base. Per the germline V gene, CDR1 is SGHTA and CDR2 is FQGNSA. CDR3 length: 14 residues. In nucleotides, the CDR3 is TGTGCCAGCAGCTCCAGCGGGAATTCCTACGAGCAGTACTTC. This gives the protein CASSSSGNSYEQYF.